One sample yielded the 13 T cell receptor beta chains listed below, sequenced in a study of beta chain features in type 1 diabetes. Study conclusions and caveats: Patients with Type 1 diabetes showed moderately but significantly shorter TCRB CDR3s in all four CD4+ subsets.

Sequenced material consisted of expressed TCRB transcripts (all of the isolated RNA was reverse transcribed). The assay was immunoSEQ multiplex PCR, and TCRdb's table has in-frame clones only and misses some. Of some 330,000 clones in the sample, approximately 12% are singletons; the top ten hold about 0.01%. Antigens of these TCRs are unknown. Material: naive CD4+ T cells from blood. The receptors come from a woman in her late teens or twenties with type 1 diabetes.

The V gene is TRBV5-1, the J gene TRBJ2-2; a weak D match, TRBD2 (5 bases). CDR1 SGHRS and CDR2 YFSETQ come from the germline V gene. Trimming shortened V by 0 bases and J by 7 bases, and 13 bases separated the two germline ends. The CDR3 is 15 amino acids. The CDR3 loop is CASSLAEGANGELFF. Here the CDR3 DNA reads TGCGCCAGCAGCTTGGCTGAGGGAGCGAACGGGGAGCTGTTTTTT.

This clone was found a few times. The rearrangement joins TRBV4-3 to TRBJ1-3; 7 bases fit TRBD1. Germline trimming cut 4 bases from V and 0 bases from J; bases unmatched to any gene: 3. The CDR3 totals 15 residues. In germline, CDR1 is LGHNA, CDR2 YSLEER. CDR3 coding DNA: TGCGCCAGCAGCCGGACAGGCGGCTCTGGAAACACCATATATTTT. It encodes CASSRTGGSGNTIYF.

This clone was seen more than once but under ten times. This sequence joins TRBV30 and TRBJ2-2; D might be TRBD1 (6 bases). The V end lost 4 bases, the J end lost 6 bases, and 12 bases lay between the germline ends. The CDR3 contains 13 residues. Germline V gene data show CDR1 as GTSNPN and CDR2 as SVGIG (reference sequence). Here the CDR3 reads CAWTRGGPGELFF. DNA for the CDR3: TGTGCCTGGACCAGGGGCGGCCCCGGGGAGCTGTTTTTT.

The chain joins TRBV6-5 to TRBJ2-5; no definite D call. The CDR3 length is 11 residues. The V and J ends lost 11 bases and 2 bases respectively, with 9 bases between them. CDR1 is MNHEY, CDR2 SVGAGI, per germline. In DNA form, the CDR3 reads TGTGCCGGTCGGGTTCAAGAGACCCAGTACTTC. It specifies CAGRVQETQYF.

In this sample, this clone turned up a few times. The chain joins TRBV4-3 to TRBJ1-6, with D hard to call. V shed 0 bases and J shed 7 bases, with 7 bases lying between them. Germline loops: CDR1 LGHNA, CDR2 YSLEER. The CDR3 totals 14 residues. This chain's CDR3 is CASSQDTVNSPLHF. The CDR3 nucleotides are TGCGCCAGCAGCCAAGACACGGTGAATTCACCCCTCCACTTT.

The gene calls are TRBV7-8 and TRBJ1-1; D perhaps matches TRBD1 (6 bases). The CDR3 runs 12 residues. V was pared by 5 bases and J by 14 bases, with 18 bases between. The germline CDR1 and CDR2 sequences are SGHVS and FQNEAQ. CDR3 in amino acids: CASSQGTVHEFF. The CDR3 DNA sequence: TGTGCCAGCAGCCAGGGGACCGTACACGAATTCTTT. Looking up the rest from reference TRBV7-8 and TRBJ1-1 gives the full variable domain: GAGVSQSPRYKVAKRGQDVALRCDPISGHVSLFWYQQALGQGPEFLTYFQNEAQLDKSGLPSDRFFAERPEGSVSTLKIQRTQQEDSAVYLCASSQGTVHEFFGQGTRLTVV.

There are a few counts of this clone. This rearrangement joins TRBV29-1 to TRBJ1-2; D unresolved. V was pared by 6 bases and J by 1 base, with 18 bases between. The CDR3 has 15 amino acids. CDR1 SQVTM and CDR2 ANQGSEA come from the germline V gene. The CDR3 DNA reads TGCAGCGTCGCCTTAGAGGCAGCTTTTAACTATGGCTACACCTTC. Its protein is CSVALEAAFNYGYTF.

V is TRBV6-5 and J is TRBJ1-1; D call uncertain. The germline gives CDR1 MNHEY, CDR2 SVGAGI. V lost 5 bases to trimming and J lost 3 bases, with 7 bases between them. The CDR3 runs 12 residues. The CDR3 sequence: CASSGLYTEAFF. CDR3 sequence (DNA): TGTGCCAGCAGTGGACTCTACACTGAAGCTTTCTTT.

The rearrangement joins TRBV21-1 to TRBJ2-7; the DNA was not used to check the table's D call, TRBD1. TRBV21-1 is recorded as a pseudogene. This CDR3 comprises 16 residues. CDR3 coding DNA: TGTGCCAGCGCTGTGATGGAACCGGGACAGAACTACGAGCAGTACTTC. This encodes CASAVMEPGQNYEQYF.

The CDR3 DNA reads as TGTGCCAGCAGTTACGGTCTAGCGGGAGTCCCGTTCTTC. Encoded protein: CASSYGLAGVPFF. The chain recombines TRBV6-5 with TRBJ2-1, with 10 bases matching TRBD2. V dropped 2 bases and J dropped 15; count of bases not matched to a gene: 7. This CDR3 is 13 amino acids long. Per the germline V gene, CDR1 is MNHEY and CDR2 is SVGAGI.

The chain uses TRBV5-1 and TRBJ2-5; no reliable D call. The CDR3 consists of 12 residues. V was shortened by 4 bases and J by 7 bases, with 11 bases between the two germline ends. Per the germline V gene, CDR1 is SGHRS and CDR2 is YFSETQ. The CDR3 sequence is CASSASARTQYF. CDR3 in DNA: TGCGCCAGCAGCGCCAGCGCACGGACCCAGTACTTC.

V and J are TRBV9 and TRBJ2-4; 7 nucleotides agree with TRBD2. There are 15 residues in the CDR3. With V trimmed by 2 bases and J by 0 bases, 2 bases remained unmatched. CDR1 and CDR2 (germline): SGDLS, YYNGEE. The CDR3 coding sequence is TGTGCCAGCAGCGTCGGGGGGACAGCCAAAAACATTCAGTACTTC. It specifies CASSVGGTAKNIQYF.

The chain has TRBV11-2 and TRBJ2-5; D is perhaps TRBD2 (6 bases). Germline values: CDR1 SGHAT, CDR2 FQNNGV. The V end was cut by 5 bases, the J end by 7 bases, with 17 bases between. This CDR3 spans 14 amino acids. The CDR3 loop reads CASSHIRGRRTQYF. DNA of the CDR3: TGTGCCAGCAGCCATATCCGGGGGAGACGGACCCAGTACTTC.